This TCR beta chain was sequenced in a study of prognosis after radiotherapy for stage I lung cancer. This clonotype was observed many times. Its specificity is unknown. The CDR3 contains 13 residues. V shed 6 bases and J shed 4 bases, with 15 bases lying between them. Germline loops: CDR1 DFQATT, CDR2 SNEGSKA (reference sequence). General study results and limits: Compared with a median of roughly 10,000 beforehand, unique TCR clone counts dropped to approximately 7,000 after stereotactic body radiation therapy.

Researchers used two-round multiplex PCR to amplify TCR beta CDR3 starting from genomic DNA. The first PCR round targeted every TRBV and TRBJ gene with specific primers. From the multiplex PCR reads, TCRdb called clonotypes with MiXCR, one entry per CDR3 protein. The sample lists over 45,000 distinct CDR3 sequences, about a quarter occurring once. The receptor was isolated from a donor over 45 with non-small cell lung cancer. J is TRBJ1-2 and V is TRBV20-1; D may be TRBD1 (6 bases). The sequenced sample was PBMCs, obtained before or after stereotactic body radiation therapy (not recorded which). The CDR3, as DNA: TGCAGTGCCTCGGTAGGGGGGCTCTATGGCTACACCTTC. It is translated as CSASVGGLYGYTF.